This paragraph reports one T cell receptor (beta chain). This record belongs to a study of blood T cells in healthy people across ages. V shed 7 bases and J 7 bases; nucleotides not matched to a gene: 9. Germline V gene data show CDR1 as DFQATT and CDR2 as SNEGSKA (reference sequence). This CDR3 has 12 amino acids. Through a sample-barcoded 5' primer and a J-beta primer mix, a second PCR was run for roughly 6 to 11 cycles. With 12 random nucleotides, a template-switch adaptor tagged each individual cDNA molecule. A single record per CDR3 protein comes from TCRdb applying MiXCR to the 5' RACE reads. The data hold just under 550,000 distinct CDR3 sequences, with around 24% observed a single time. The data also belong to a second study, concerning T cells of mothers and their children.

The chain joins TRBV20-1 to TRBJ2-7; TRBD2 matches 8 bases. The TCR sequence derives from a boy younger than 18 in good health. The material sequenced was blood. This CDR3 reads CSGVSGIGEQYF. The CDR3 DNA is TGCAGTGGAGTTAGCGGGATCGGAGAGCAGTACTTC.